Given below is one T cell receptor beta chain in context. Its antigen is currently not known. No base qualities exist here, and no much larger clone lies one base off it. In this study, focal radiation therapy paired with CTLA-4 blockade (ipilimumab) was tested in patients who had chemo-refractory metastatic non-small-cell lung cancer. This record comes from a study of radiotherapy plus CTLA-4 blockade in lung cancer (dated by TCRdb to 2017 to 2018). Background on the whole study: Among enrolled patients, roughly 20% had an objective response and roughly 33% reached disease control.

Library creation used the immunoSEQ multiplex PCR assay. TCRdb took over this immuneACCESS table, retaining in-frame rearrangements with V and J assigned. Such tables are incomplete; in checked studies, under half of the missing clones stem from an unresolved V gene, and the remainder is unexplained. Counted in this sample were 40,000 to 50,000 clones; around four fifths of them appeared once. The ten largest clones add up to 3% to 4% of the sample. V is reduced by 5 bases and J by 5 bases, leaving a spacing of 12 bases between them. The CDR3 holds 13 amino acids from the cysteine to the phenylalanine. The read is trimmed to its CDR3 DNA, 39 bases read in frame from base 1. The germline V gene provides CDR1 SGHTA and CDR2 FQGNSA. Here is what the overall study found, with its caveats: After treatment with radiotherapy and ipilimumab, TCR clones that came from tumors expanded in the peripheral blood. Early dynamic changes in blood T cell clones, together with increased serum interferon-beta after radiation, were reported as the strongest predictors of response.

The chain is made from TRBV7-2 and TRBJ2-5; D gene: possibly TRBD1, on 5 matching bases. The specimen comprised peripheral blood, sampled from a patient treated with radiotherapy plus ipilimumab. The TCR comes from a human donor with non-small cell lung cancer who had stable disease on radiotherapy plus ipilimumab. The CDR3 region reads CASSPRVWETQYF. The DNA sequence is TGTGCCAGCAGCCCCAGGGTGTGGGAGACCCAGTACTTC.